This TCR beta chain derives from a study of T cell repertoires in cytomegalovirus infection. Looking at the study overall: In the study, CMV epitopes included recently identified HLA-C-restricted and well-studied HLA-B-restricted ones. The public TCR beta signatures pointed to both CMV infection and matching HLA type.

This clonotype was counted at least ten times. The antigen remains unidentified. From the reads, TCRdb called clonotypes with MiXCR, one entry per CDR3 protein. The profile shows about 480,000 distinct CDR3 sequences, about 33% of them singletons. Study outcomes and limitations: The response measured ex vivo was dominated by TCR beta clonotypes (HLA-C-restricted and CMV-specific). Carriers of CMV and the relevant HLA type were discriminated by public TCR beta frequency.

This CDR3 has 14 amino acids. The V end lost 5 bases, the J end lost 5 bases, and 15 bases lay between the germline ends. Germline V lookup: CDR1 SEHNR, CDR2 FQNEAQ (reference sequence). The starting material was cultured PBMCs, obtained from culture after CMV antigen stimulation. The sequence was collected from a human donor in good health (CMV status not recorded). Some clones in this sample may be carry-over from other donors' samples. The chain uses TRBV7-9 and TRBJ1-2, with D unclear. The CDR3 loop is CASSLIPAVYGYTF. CDR3 nucleotide sequence: TGTGCCAGCAGCCTCATACCGGCAGTATATGGCTACACCTTC.